The clone carrying this T cell receptor (beta chain) was observed a single time. The data derive from a study of blood T cell repertoires in COVID-19. Background on the study: Acute and convalescent COVID-19 samples came from the United States, Italy and Spain. T cells, B-cell-depleted T cells, or PBMCs provided the cDNA or gDNA that served as material.

This CDR3 comprises 18 residues. Germline V gives CDR1 LGHDT, CDR2 YNNKEL (reference sequence). Trimming took off 0 bases at V and 0 bases at J, with 15 bases between the two ends. In the study's own analysis: Reference gene primer amplification gave estimated nucleated cell counts. Using immunoSEQ multiplex PCR, the repertoire was profiled, and TCRdb retains in-frame clones only, with some absent. V, J and clone size are those of that table, while D and trimming were read from the DNA. Among around 100,000 clones listed, approximately 85% were seen once. The source is a man in his forties or fifties with acute or convalescent COVID-19. Sequencing was done on a sample of peripheral blood. The chain uses TRBV3-1 (or the pseudogene TRBV3-2) and TRBJ2-1; maybe TRBD2 (5 bases). In DNA, the CDR3 is TGTGCCAGCAGCCAAGATGATGAGCGGTTAAGCTCCTACAATGAGCAGTTCTTC. Translation gives CASSQDDERLSSYNEQFF.